The next 30 T cell receptor beta chains were all read from a single sample in a study of blood T cell repertoires in COVID-19. Profiled with immunoSEQ multiplex PCR; TCRdb holds only in-frame clones, not every one. The table shows tens of thousands of clones, with 82% occurring only once. The sequenced sample consisted of peripheral blood. Receptors were obtained from a woman in her sixties with acute or convalescent COVID-19.

The V and J genes are TRBV5-6 and TRBJ1-2; a possible D gene is TRBD1 (5 bases). From germline, CDR1 is SGHDT and CDR2 YYEEEE. CDR3 length: 16 residues. V was clipped by 7 bases and J by 6 bases, with 25 bases between them. The DNA of the CDR3 is TGTGCCAGCCTAAAAAACCCCCCCCGTCCAGGGAATGGCTACACCTTC. Its translation: CASLKNPPRPGNGYTF.

J is TRBJ1-1 and V is TRBV5-1; 7 bases agree with TRBD1. Germline values: CDR1 SGHRS, CDR2 YFSETQ. The CDR3 has 11 residues. The J segment lost 8 bases and the V segment lost 4 bases, leaving 2 bases of the junction unmatched. The CDR3 DNA sequence: TGCGCCAGCAGCAGGGGGCAGGAAGCTTTCTTT. Amino acids: CASSRGQEAFF.

The V and J genes are TRBV5-4 and TRBJ2-2, with TRBD2 matching over 15 bases. This CDR3 contains 16 residues. Germline V gene lookup returns CDR1 SGHNT and CDR2 YYREEE (reference sequence). The trim removed 4 bases at V and 6 bases at J, leaving 4 bases unmatched. CDR3 bases: TGTGCCAGCAGCAAGGGACTAGCGGGGGGCTCCGGGGAGCTGTTTTTT. Residues: CASSKGLAGGSGELFF. Filled out from reference TRBV5-4 and TRBJ2-2, the complete variable domain reads ETGVTQSPTHLIKTRGQQVTLRCSSQSGHNTVSWYQQALGQGPQFIFQYYREEENGRGNFPPRFSGLQFPNYSSELNVNALELDDSALYLCASSKGLAGGSGELFFGEGSRLTVL.

Here the CDR3 DNA reads TGTGCCAGCAGCTTGACGGGACAGCACACTGAAGCTTTCTTT. This codes for CASSLTGQHTEAFF. The chain links TRBV5-6 to TRBJ1-1; TRBD1 aligns across 7 bases. This CDR3 comprises 14 residues. The germline V gene has CDR1 SGHDT and CDR2 YYEEEE. The J segment lost 3 bases and the V segment lost 1 base, leaving 3 bases of the junction unmatched.

The chain links TRBV5-1 to TRBJ2-3, with TRBD2 identical over 13 bases. This CDR3 comprises 16 residues. Germline lookup yields CDR1 SGHRS and CDR2 YFSETQ. With V trimmed by 4 bases and J by 1 base, 3 bases remained unmatched. The CDR3 region is CASSQGLAGRTDTQYF. CDR3 nucleotides: TGCGCCAGCAGCCAGGGACTAGCGGGGCGCACAGATACGCAGTATTTT.

The chain employs TRBV5-6 and TRBJ1-2; D is unresolved. The CDR3 length is 12 residues. Trimming pared 5 bases from V and 7 bases from J, leaving 12 bases between. CDR1 is SGHDT and CDR2 is YYEEEE in the germline V gene. The CDR3 protein is CASSLTGSGYTF. DNA of the CDR3: TGTGCCAGCAGTCTTACGGGGAGTGGCTACACCTTC. The whole variable domain, remainder taken from reference TRBV5-6 and TRBJ1-2, is DAGVTQSPTHLIKTRGQQVTLRCSPKSGHDTVSWYQQALGQGPQFIFQYYEEEERQRGNFPDRFSGHQFPNYSSELNVNALLLGDSALYLCASSLTGSGYTFGSGTRLTVV.

This clone has just a few counts. This chain connects TRBV14 to TRBJ1-2; TRBD1 agrees at 7 bases. The CDR3 has 13 amino acids. V lost 5 bases to trimming and J lost 2 bases; unmatched junction nucleotides: 2. CDR1 and CDR2 (germline): SGHDN, FVKESK. CDR3 amino acids: CASSEGQNYGYTF. For the CDR3, the DNA is TGTGCCAGCAGCGAGGGACAGAACTATGGCTACACCTTC.

This chain links TRBV5-1 with TRBJ2-1; weak D call: TRBD1 (5 bases). V was cut by 3 bases and J by 8 bases, with 12 bases left in between. The CDR3 has 13 residues. Germline loops: CDR1 SGHRS, CDR2 YFSETQ. The CDR3 DNA sequence: TGCGCCAGCAGCTACAGGACCACCCATGAGCAGTTCTTC. Translated: CASSYRTTHEQFF.

As for this clone: Other nucleotide sequences from this sample produce the same CDR3. V usage is TRBV11-2 and J usage is TRBJ1-1, with D perhaps matching TRBD1 (5 bases). Germline assignment: CDR1 SGHAT and CDR2 FQNNGV. The CDR3 spans 13 residues. The V gene lost 1 base and the J gene lost 4 bases, with 7 bases spanning the gap. CDR3 amino acids: CASSLVRGTEAFF. The CDR3 DNA reads TGTGCCAGCAGCTTAGTTAGGGGCACTGAAGCTTTCTTT.

This clone showed up just once. V and J are TRBV4-2 and TRBJ2-5; TRBD2 aligns across 9 bases. V lost 0 bases, J lost 4 bases, and 3 bases stayed unmatched. Germline V gives CDR1 LGHNA, CDR2 YNFKEQ. The CDR3 sequence is 15 residues long. Here the CDR3 DNA reads TGTGCCAGCAGCCAAGATGGGACTAGCACAGAGACCCAGTACTTC. Protein product: CASSQDGTSTETQYF.

The chain has TRBV29-1 and TRBJ2-7; D ambiguous. Germline CDR1 reads SQVTM; CDR2 reads ANQGSEA. This CDR3 contains 12 residues. V shed 4 bases and J shed 1 base, with 8 bases lying between them. CDR3 amino acids: CSVGVSSYEQYF. CDR3 in DNA: TGCAGCGTTGGTGTCAGTTCCTACGAGCAGTACTTC.

The V gene is TRBV5-1, the J gene TRBJ2-1; 12 positions agree with TRBD2. Germline V lookup: CDR1 SGHRS, CDR2 YFSETQ. The length of the CDR3 is 16 residues. The trim removed 0 bases at V and 7 bases at J, leaving 5 bases unmatched. CDR3 loop: CASSLAFGLAGNEQFF. The CDR3 DNA is TGCGCCAGCAGCTTGGCCTTCGGACTAGCGGGAAATGAGCAGTTCTTC.

This chain links TRBV2 with TRBJ1-5, with 7 nucleotides matching TRBD1. CDR3 size: 15 residues. The V segment lost 7 bases and the J segment 6 bases; nucleotides outside the gene matches: 12. The V gene's germline CDR1 is SNHLY and CDR2 FYNNEI. CDR3 sequence: CASTTDRAVGQPQHF. CDR3 in DNA: TGTGCCAGCACTACAGACAGGGCAGTGGGTCAGCCCCAGCATTTT. The variable domain in full, completed from reference TRBV2 and TRBJ1-5, reads EPEVTQTPSHQVTQMGQEVILRCVPISNHLYFYWYRQILGQKVEFLVSFYNNEISEKSEIFDDQFSVERPDGSNFTLKIRSTKLEDSAMYFCASTTDRAVGQPQHFGDGTRLSIL.

The chain joins TRBV2 to TRBJ1-2; possibly TRBD1 for D (6 bases). V was pared by 8 bases and J by 9 bases, with 19 bases between. This CDR3 comprises 13 residues. Germline V gene sequence: CDR1 SNHLY, CDR2 FYNNEI. CDR3 residues: CASEGDSRMSYTF. The CDR3 nucleotides are TGTGCCAGCGAGGGGGATTCGCGTATGAGCTACACCTTC.

The chain is built from TRBV5-1 and TRBJ2-1; 9 positions match TRBD2. The CDR3 is made up of 16 amino acids. The germline gives CDR1 SGHRS, CDR2 YFSETQ. J was trimmed by 0 bases and V by 4 bases; bases with no gene match: 5. CDR3 loop: CASSILAGSSYNEQFF. The CDR3 DNA follows: TGCGCCAGCAGCATCCTAGCGGGAAGCTCCTACAATGAGCAGTTCTTC.

Here the CDR3 DNA reads TGTGCCAGCAGTTCGGGACTAAGAGGGGGTCATTCTGAAGCTTTCTTT. It codes for CASSSGLRGGHSEAFF. This sequence joins TRBV28 and TRBJ1-1; weak D call: TRBD1 (6 bases). Germline CDR1 MDHEN, CDR2 SYDVKM. This CDR3 is 16 amino acids long. Trimming removed 4 bases from V and 6 bases from J, with 21 bases in between.

This clone was counted a few times. CDR3 in DNA: TGCAGCGTTTCCCGGACAGGGGACACCGGGGAGCTGTTTTTT. Translating it yields CSVSRTGDTGELFF. The gene calls are TRBV29-1 and TRBJ2-2; 9 bases line up with TRBD1. Germline V CDR1 and CDR2: SQVTM, ANQGSEA. J gave up 3 bases and V 5 bases, and 4 bases lay outside the gene matches. This CDR3 is built from 14 residues.

This rearrangement joins TRBV7-9 to TRBJ1-1; D ambiguous. This CDR3 is built from 11 residues. V was clipped by 3 bases and J by 7 bases, with 6 bases between them. CDR1 and CDR2 from the germline V gene are SEHNR and FQNEAQ (reference sequence). CDR3 sequence: CASSLRVEAFF. CDR3 coding DNA: TGTGCCAGCAGCTTGAGGGTTGAAGCTTTCTTT. Full variable domain (rest looked up from reference TRBV7-9 and TRBJ1-1): DTGVSQNPRHKITKRGQNVTFRCDPISEHNRLYWYRQTLGQGPEFLTYFQNEAQLEKSRLLSDRFSAERPKGSFSTLEIQRTEQGDSAMYLCASSLRVEAFFGQGTRLTVV.

This clone was found once. The chain joins TRBV3-1 (or the pseudogene TRBV3-2) to TRBJ1-2, with D unresolved. The CDR3 is 11 amino acids. The V end lost 1 base, the J end lost 8 bases, and 5 bases lay between the germline ends. Germline V gives CDR1 LGHDT, CDR2 YNNKEL (reference sequence). In DNA, the CDR3 is TGTGCCAGCAGCCAAGGTAGCGGCTACACCTTC. Protein: CASSQGSGYTF.

This chain links TRBV6-1 with TRBJ1-4; D might be TRBD1 (5 bases). Trimming stripped 1 base from V and 8 bases from J, with 14 bases between. This CDR3 has 15 amino acids. CDR1 is MNHNS, CDR2 SASEGT, per germline. The CDR3: CASSEEVREREKLFF. The CDR3 nucleotides are TGTGCCAGCAGTGAAGAGGTCAGGGAAAGGGAAAAACTGTTTTTT.

The chain couples TRBV18 to TRBJ1-1; 9 bases map to TRBD1. V trimming: 1 base; J trimming: 5 bases; junction bases outside the gene matches: 5. The CDR3 is 15 residues long. Germline lookup yields CDR1 KGHSH and CDR2 LQKENI. The CDR3 DNA is TGTGCCAGCTCACCACGACAGGGGGGTAGGACTGAAGCTTTCTTT. The encoded protein is CASSPRQGGRTEAFF.

The V and J genes are TRBV28 and TRBJ1-5, with 8 bases lining up with TRBD1. This CDR3 has 13 amino acids. The germline V gene has CDR1 MDHEN and CDR2 SYDVKM. With V trimmed by 7 bases and J by 2 bases, 1 base remained unmatched. The chain's CDR3 is CASKQGGNQPQHF. The CDR3 nucleotides read TGTGCCAGCAAACAGGGGGGCAATCAGCCCCAGCATTTT.

Only one count was recorded for this clone. CDR3 DNA sequence: TGCAGCGCCTCCGGGACAGTCCCACGGGGGGAGCTGTTTTTT. This sequence encodes CSASGTVPRGELFF. The gene calls are TRBV29-1 and TRBJ2-2; TRBD1 matches 7 bases. CDR1 SQVTM and CDR2 ANQGSEA come from the germline V gene. The length of the CDR3 is 14 residues. The J segment lost 8 bases and the V segment lost 7 bases, leaving 13 bases of the junction unmatched.

V is TRBV7-2 and J is TRBJ1-2, with D hard to call. CDR3 length: 13 amino acids. Trimming pared 1 base from V and 2 bases from J, leaving 5 bases between. Germline values: CDR1 SGHTA, CDR2 FQGNSA. CDR3 bases: TGTGCCAGCAGCTTAGGAGGGAACTATGGCTACACCTTC. Amino acids: CASSLGGNYGYTF.

The V and J genes are TRBV13 and TRBJ1-2; D remains ambiguous. The CDR3 runs to 14 residues. V lost 6 bases and J 1 base, leaving 12 bases between the germline ends. CDR1 is PRHDT and CDR2 is FYEKMQ in the germline V gene (reference sequence). The CDR3 region is CASRSGLSNYGYTF. The CDR3 DNA reads as TGTGCCAGCAGATCCGGACTGAGTAACTATGGCTACACCTTC.

The rearrangement links TRBV7-3 to TRBJ2-1; D not resolved. Germline V gene sequence: CDR1 SGHTA, CDR2 FQGTGA. The length of the CDR3 is 16 residues. Trimming shortened V by 0 bases and J by 0 bases, and 9 bases separated the two germline ends. Here the CDR3 DNA reads TGTGCCAGCAGCTTAACTCCCCAAAACTCCTACAATGAGCAGTTCTTC. It translates to CASSLTPQNSYNEQFF.

This clone came up once. The chain uses TRBV5-1 and TRBJ2-5; 8 positions match TRBD2. The CDR3 loop spans 16 amino acids. J lost 7 bases, V lost 0 bases, and 11 bases had no gene match. Germline lookup yields CDR1 SGHRS and CDR2 YFSETQ. Here the CDR3 reads CASSLDFSGVSGTQYF. The DNA for the CDR3 is TGCGCCAGCAGCTTGGATTTTAGCGGGGTTAGCGGGACCCAGTACTTC.

V gene TRBV9 combines with J gene TRBJ1-4; D is undetermined. Between the trimmed V and J ends, which lost 4 bases and 1 base, there was a span of 2 bases. Germline-derived CDR1 and CDR2 are SGDLS and YYNGEE. The CDR3 has 12 residues. CDR3 coding DNA: TGTGCCAGCAGCCGAACTAATGAAAAACTGTTTTTT. It translates to CASSRTNEKLFF.

The chain carries TRBV4-2 and TRBJ2-7; perhaps TRBD2 as D (7 bases). Trimming took 0 bases from V and 6 from J, leaving 9 bases between them. Looked up from germline, CDR1 is LGHNA and CDR2 is YNFKEQ. The CDR3 covers 13 residues. CDR3 residues: CASSQDGGPEQYF. DNA of the CDR3: TGTGCCAGCAGCCAAGACGGGGGGCCCGAGCAGTACTTC.

The V and J genes are TRBV7-7 and TRBJ2-3; 8 bases agree with TRBD2. This CDR3 has 18 amino acids. Germline CDR1 reads SSHAT; CDR2 reads FNYEAQ (reference sequence). Losses at the gene ends were 1 base for V and 0 bases for J; bases not matched to a gene: 9. The CDR3 DNA reads as TGTGCCAGCAGCTTAGGCAGCGGGGGATTCTCTAGCACAGATACGCAGTATTTT. This codes for CASSLGSGGFSSTDTQYF.